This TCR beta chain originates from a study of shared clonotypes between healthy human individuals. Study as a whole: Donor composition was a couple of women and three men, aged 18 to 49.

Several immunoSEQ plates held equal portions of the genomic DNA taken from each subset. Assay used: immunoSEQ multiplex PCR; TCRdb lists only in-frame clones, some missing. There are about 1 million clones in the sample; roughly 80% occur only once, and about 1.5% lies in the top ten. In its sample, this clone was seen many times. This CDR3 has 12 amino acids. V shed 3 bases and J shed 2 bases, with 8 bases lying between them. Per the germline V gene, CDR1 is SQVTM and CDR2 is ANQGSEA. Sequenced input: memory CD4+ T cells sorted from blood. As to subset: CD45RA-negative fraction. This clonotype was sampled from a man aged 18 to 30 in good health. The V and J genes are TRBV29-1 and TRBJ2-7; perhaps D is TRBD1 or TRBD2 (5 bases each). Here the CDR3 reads CSVEMGPYEQYF. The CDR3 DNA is TGCAGCGTTGAGATGGGACCCTACGAGCAGTACTTC.